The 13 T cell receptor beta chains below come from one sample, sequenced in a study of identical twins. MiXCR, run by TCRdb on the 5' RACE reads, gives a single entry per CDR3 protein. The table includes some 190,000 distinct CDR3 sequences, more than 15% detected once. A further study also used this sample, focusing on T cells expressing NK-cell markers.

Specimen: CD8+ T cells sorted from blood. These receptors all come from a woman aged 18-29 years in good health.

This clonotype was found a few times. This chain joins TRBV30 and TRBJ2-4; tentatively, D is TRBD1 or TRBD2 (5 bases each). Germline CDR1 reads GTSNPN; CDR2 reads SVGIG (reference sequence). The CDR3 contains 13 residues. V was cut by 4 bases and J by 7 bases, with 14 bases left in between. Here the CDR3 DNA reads TGTGCCTGGACGTCAGGGAGTCGGAACATTCAGTACTTC. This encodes CAWTSGSRNIQYF.

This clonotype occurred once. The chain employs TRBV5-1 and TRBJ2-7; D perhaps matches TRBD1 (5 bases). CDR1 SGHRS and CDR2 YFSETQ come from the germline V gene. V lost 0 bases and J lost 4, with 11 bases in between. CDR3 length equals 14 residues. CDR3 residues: CASSLVARDYEQYF. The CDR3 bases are TGCGCCAGCAGCTTGGTCGCCAGGGATTACGAGCAGTACTTC.

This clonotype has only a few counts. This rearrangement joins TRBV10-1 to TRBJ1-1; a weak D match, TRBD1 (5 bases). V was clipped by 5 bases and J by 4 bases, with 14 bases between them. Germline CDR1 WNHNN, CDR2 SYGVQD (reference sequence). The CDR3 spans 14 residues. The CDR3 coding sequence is TGCGCCAGCAGTATATCCAGTGGGGGCACTGAAGCTTTCTTT. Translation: CASSISSGGTEAFF.

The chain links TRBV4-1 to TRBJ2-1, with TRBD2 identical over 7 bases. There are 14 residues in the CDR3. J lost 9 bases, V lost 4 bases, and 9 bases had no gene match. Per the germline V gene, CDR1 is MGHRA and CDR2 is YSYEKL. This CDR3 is CASSRTGTNGEQFF. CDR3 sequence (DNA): TGCGCCAGCAGCCGGACCGGGACTAACGGTGAGCAGTTCTTC.

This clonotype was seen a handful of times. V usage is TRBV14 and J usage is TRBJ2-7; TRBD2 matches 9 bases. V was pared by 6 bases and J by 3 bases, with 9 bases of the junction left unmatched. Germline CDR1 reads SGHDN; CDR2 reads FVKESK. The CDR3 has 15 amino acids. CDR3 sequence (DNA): TGTGCCAGCAGACCGACTAGCGGAGGGGACTACGAGCAGTACTTC. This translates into CASRPTSGGDYEQYF.

CDR3 sequence reads: CASSQNTYYEQYF. For the CDR3, the DNA is TGCGCCAGCAGCCAAAACACCTACTACGAGCAGTACTTC. The chain carries TRBV4-1 and TRBJ2-7; no reliable D call. This CDR3 is 13 amino acids long. V was clipped by 2 bases and J by 3 bases, with 8 bases between them. In germline, CDR1 is MGHRA, CDR2 YSYEKL.

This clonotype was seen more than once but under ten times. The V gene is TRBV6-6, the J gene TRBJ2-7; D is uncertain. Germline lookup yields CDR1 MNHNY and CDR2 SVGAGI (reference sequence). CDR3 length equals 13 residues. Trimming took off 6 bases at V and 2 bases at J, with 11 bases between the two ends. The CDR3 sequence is CASSLADPYEQYF. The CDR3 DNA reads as TGTGCCAGCAGCCTGGCAGACCCCTACGAGCAGTACTTC.

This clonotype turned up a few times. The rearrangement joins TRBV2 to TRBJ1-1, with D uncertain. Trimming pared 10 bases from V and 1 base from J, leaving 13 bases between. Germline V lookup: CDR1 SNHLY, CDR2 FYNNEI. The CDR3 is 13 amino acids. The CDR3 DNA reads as TGTGCCACCCGCGGGGAGGGGAACACTGAAGCTTTCTTT. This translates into CATRGEGNTEAFF.

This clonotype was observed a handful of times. The CDR3 loop is CASSAGGKGWTDTQYF. As DNA, the CDR3 is TGTGCCAGCAGCGCCGGTGGAAAGGGGTGGACAGATACGCAGTATTTT. The chain employs TRBV5-6 and TRBJ2-3; D is perhaps TRBD1 (5 bases). Germline CDR1 reads SGHDT; CDR2 reads YYEEEE. Between the trimmed V and J ends, which lost 4 bases and 3 bases, there was a span of 18 bases. The CDR3 loop spans 16 amino acids.

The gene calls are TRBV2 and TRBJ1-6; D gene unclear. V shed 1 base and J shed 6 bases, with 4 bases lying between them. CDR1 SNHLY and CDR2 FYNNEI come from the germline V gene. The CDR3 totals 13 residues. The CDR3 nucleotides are TGTGCCAGCAGTGAAGACAGTAATTCACCCCTCCACTTT. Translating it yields CASSEDSNSPLHF.

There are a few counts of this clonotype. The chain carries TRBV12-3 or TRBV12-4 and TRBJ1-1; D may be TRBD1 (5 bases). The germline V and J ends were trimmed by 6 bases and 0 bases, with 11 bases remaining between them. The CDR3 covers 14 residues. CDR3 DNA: TGTGCCAGCAGCCCGGGGGGTTTGAACACTGAAGCTTTCTTT. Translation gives CASSPGGLNTEAFF.

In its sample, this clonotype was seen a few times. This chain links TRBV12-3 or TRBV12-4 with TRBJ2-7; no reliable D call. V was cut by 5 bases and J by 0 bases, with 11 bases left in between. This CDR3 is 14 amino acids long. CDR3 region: CASSPTLSSYEQYF. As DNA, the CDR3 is TGTGCCAGCAGTCCGACCTTGAGCTCCTACGAGCAGTACTTC.

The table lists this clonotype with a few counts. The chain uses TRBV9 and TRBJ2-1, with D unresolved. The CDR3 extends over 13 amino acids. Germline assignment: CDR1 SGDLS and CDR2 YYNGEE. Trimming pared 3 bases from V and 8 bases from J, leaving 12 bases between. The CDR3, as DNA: TGTGCCAGCAGCGGTGGCAGTTTCGATGAGCAGTTCTTC. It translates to CASSGGSFDEQFF. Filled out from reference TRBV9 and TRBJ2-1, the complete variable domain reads DSGVTQTPKHLITATGQRVTLRCSPRSGDLSVYWYQQSLDQGLQFLIQYYNGEERAKGNILERFSAQQFPDLHSELNLSSLELGDSALYFCASSGGSFDEQFFGPGTRLTVL.